The sequence of this T cell receptor beta chain was determined in a study of regulatory T cells in long-lasting Graves disease. This CDR3 contains 16 residues. V was shortened by 4 bases and J by 7 bases, with 20 bases between the two germline ends. Germline loops: CDR1 SGHVS, CDR2 FQNEAQ. Time point reported: persistent/refractory GD, antithyroid drugs over 5 years with positive TRAb. Making the TCR library involved RNA that had been extracted from PBMCs. It was American Thyroid Association guidelines that determined Graves' disease diagnosis. Arm-PCR of CDR3 regions with iRepertoire HTBI primers generated TCR beta libraries. Each CDR3 protein gets one entry after TCRdb re-called the multiplex PCR reads with MiXCR. The table includes a few hundred thousand distinct CDR3 sequences, roughly 20% detected once. Study-wide results and limits: Favored usage of TRBV28, TRBJ1-2 and TRBJ2-5 was recorded in persistent disease.

In the case of this clonotype: Its target is not known.

This receptor was obtained from a middle-aged woman with Graves disease. The chain links TRBV7-8 to TRBJ2-1; D perhaps matches TRBD1 (5 bases). Sequenced here: peripheral blood mononuclear cells (PBMCs), sampled when the disease was refractory, from a patient treated with antithyroid drugs. The chain's CDR3 is CASSWEPGLKGNEQFF. The DNA for the CDR3 is TGTGCCAGCAGCTGGGAACCGGGCCTCAAGGGGAATGAGCAGTTCTTC.